The 29 T cell receptor beta chains presented below share a single source sample, sequenced in a study of control samples from healthy donors and cancer patients. Clones were read by immunoSEQ multiplex PCR, and TCRdb kept only the in-frame ones, dropping some. The sample shows about 170,000 clones, roughly nine tenths of them seen only once. Sequenced: blood. These receptor sequences come from a woman between 25 and 40 years old in good health.

The rearrangement uses TRBV29-1 and TRBJ1-2; D is undetermined. With 4 bases removed from V and 9 bases from J, the gap between germline ends came to 12 bases. This CDR3 contains 11 residues. Germline loops: CDR1 SQVTM, CDR2 ANQGSEA. CDR3 DNA: TGCAGCGTTGGGGGAGGGCGCAGCTACACCTTC. It is translated as CSVGGGRSYTF.

This rearrangement joins TRBV24-1 to TRBJ2-1; TRBD2 matches at 10 bases. Germline CDR1 is KGHDR and CDR2 is SFDVKD. This CDR3 is built from 16 residues. Trimming took 7 bases from V and 0 from J; bases not matched to a gene: 5. CDR3 sequence: CATRASGSNSYNEQFF. In DNA form, the CDR3 reads TGTGCCACCAGGGCTAGCGGGAGTAACTCCTACAATGAGCAGTTCTTC.

Note on this clone: This sample also contains other DNA sequences that code for the same CDR3. The CDR3 reads CASSPDRGNQPQHF. The CDR3, as DNA: TGTGCCAGCAGCCCGGACAGGGGCAATCAGCCCCAGCATTTT. The genes are TRBV6-5 and TRBJ1-5; 8 positions agree with TRBD1. The CDR3 runs to 14 residues. Germline-derived CDR1 and CDR2 are MNHEY and SVGAGI. V dropped 6 bases and J dropped 2; count of bases not matched to a gene: 3.

CDR3 sequence: CASSQTVPYEQYF. CDR3 coding DNA: TGTGCCAGCAGTCAAACAGTTCCCTACGAGCAGTACTTC. The V gene is TRBV6-2 or TRBV6-3, the J gene TRBJ2-7, with D unresolved. V lost 5 bases, J lost 2 bases, and 10 bases lay in between. The CDR3 spans 13 residues. In germline, CDR1 is MNHEY, CDR2 SVGEGT.

The chain uses TRBV7-9 and TRBJ2-1, with 9 bases that match TRBD1. The germline CDR1 and CDR2 sequences are SEHNR and FQNEAQ (reference sequence). V was pared by 3 bases and J by 0 bases, with 6 bases of the junction left unmatched. The CDR3 has 17 amino acids. In DNA, the CDR3 is TGTGCCAGCAGCTTCGCGACAGGGGGTGGCTCCTACAATGAGCAGTTCTTC. Translation gives CASSFATGGGSYNEQFF.

The rearrangement joins TRBV28 to TRBJ1-2, with D perhaps matching TRBD1 (5 bases). V was clipped by 6 bases and J by 5 bases, with 10 bases between them. Germline-derived CDR1 and CDR2 are MDHEN and SYDVKM. There are 12 residues in the CDR3. Here the CDR3 DNA reads TGTGCCAGCAGGGGGGACTCTTATGGCTACACCTTC. Translated, it gives CASRGDSYGYTF.

The DNA for the CDR3 is TGTGCCAGCAGCGACTATAGCAATCAGCCCCAGCATTTT. The encoded protein is CASSDYSNQPQHF. This chain connects TRBV2 to TRBJ1-5, with D unresolved. The germline V gene encodes CDR1 SNHLY and CDR2 FYNNEI. V lost 6 bases and J 0 bases, leaving 6 bases between the germline ends. The length of the CDR3 is 13 residues.

There are a few counts of this clone. CDR3 sequence reads: CASSTRNTGELFF. CDR3 coding DNA: TGTGCCAGCAGTACTCGGAACACCGGGGAGCTGTTTTTT. This chain joins TRBV3-1 (or the pseudogene TRBV3-2) and TRBJ2-2, with D unclear. Trimming took off 6 bases at V and 1 base at J, with 6 bases between the two ends. The CDR3 runs 13 residues. Germline V gives CDR1 LGHDT, CDR2 YNNKEL (reference sequence).

This clone was seen ten or more times. V gene TRBV27 combines with J gene TRBJ1-1, with TRBD1 as a possible D gene (5 bases). This CDR3 region has 14 residues. V was shortened by 5 bases and J by 3 bases, with 13 bases between the two germline ends. Germline values: CDR1 MNHEY, CDR2 SMNVEV (reference sequence). This CDR3 is CASSEAGTYTEAFF. The CDR3 nucleotides are TGTGCCAGCAGTGAGGCAGGGACTTACACTGAAGCTTTCTTT.

This chain connects TRBV6-5 to TRBJ1-4; a weak D match, TRBD1 (6 bases). V was pared by 5 bases and J by 7 bases, with 11 bases between. This CDR3 contains 13 residues. Germline assignment: CDR1 MNHEY and CDR2 SVGAGI. The CDR3 DNA is TGTGCCAGCAGTAGGGACACGCTTGAAAAACTGTTTTTT. Encoded protein: CASSRDTLEKLFF.

Note on this clone: The identical CDR3 is also encoded by other nucleotide sequences in the sample. The chain is built from TRBV7-9 and TRBJ1-1; D ambiguous. This CDR3 is built from 13 residues. CDR1 and CDR2 (germline): SEHNR, FQNEAQ (reference sequence). Trimming left V 6 bases short and J 1 base short, with 9 bases between. CDR3 amino acids: CASSLQANTEAFF. The CDR3 DNA is TGTGCCAGCAGTCTCCAGGCGAACACTGAAGCTTTCTTT.

This chain links TRBV6-5 with TRBJ1-2, with a tentative D call TRBD1 (5 bases). Trimming pared 8 bases from V and 4 bases from J, leaving 14 bases between. The CDR3 covers 13 residues. Per germline, CDR1 MNHEY and CDR2 SVGAGI. Here the CDR3 DNA reads TGTGCCAGCGCCAGGGCTTCGGCCTATGGCTACACCTTC. Its protein product is CASARASAYGYTF.

The gene calls are TRBV6-5 and TRBJ2-5, with unresolved D. V was cut by 0 bases and J by 0 bases, with 8 bases left in between. CDR1 is MNHEY, CDR2 SVGAGI, per germline. The CDR3 loop spans 15 amino acids. The DNA for the CDR3 is TGTGCCAGCAGTTACTCGGGCTTGTACCAAGAGACCCAGTACTTC. This translates into CASSYSGLYQETQYF.

In its sample, this clone was seen once. The CDR3 nucleotides read TGTGCCAGCAGGGGAGTGAATCGCAATCAGCCCCAGCATTTT. Its protein is CASRGVNRNQPQHF. J is TRBJ1-5 and V is TRBV28; D is undetermined. The V end lost 6 bases, the J end lost 2 bases, and 11 bases lay between the germline ends. Germline V gives CDR1 MDHEN, CDR2 SYDVKM. CDR3 length: 14 residues.

V usage is TRBV5-1 and J usage is TRBJ2-7; D is tentatively TRBD1 or TRBD2 (5 bases each). Per the germline V gene, CDR1 is SGHRS and CDR2 is YFSETQ. The length of the CDR3 is 15 residues. V was cut by 3 bases and J by 3 bases, with 16 bases left in between. For the CDR3, the DNA is TGCGCCAGCAGCTCAACCCACCGGGACCGCTACGAGCAGTACTTC. Protein: CASSSTHRDRYEQYF.

The V gene is TRBV3-1 (or the pseudogene TRBV3-2), the J gene TRBJ1-4; the D gene is possibly TRBD1 (5 bases). Germline CDR1 is LGHDT and CDR2 is YNNKEL (reference sequence). The length of the CDR3 is 15 residues. V shed 1 base and J shed 3 bases, with 9 bases lying between them. The CDR3 loop is CASSQGGTANEKLFF. In nucleotides, the CDR3 is TGTGCCAGCAGCCAAGGCGGGACGGCTAATGAAAAACTGTTTTTT.

This chain joins TRBV11-3 and TRBJ2-1; D unresolved. V lost 0 bases to trimming and J lost 7 bases, with 10 bases between them. Germline assignment: CDR1 SGHNT and CDR2 YENEEA. The CDR3 is 14 amino acids. In DNA, the CDR3 is TGTGCCAGCAGCTTAGACACCCTGGGGAATGAGCAGTTCTTC. This gives the protein CASSLDTLGNEQFF.

The rearrangement links TRBV27 to TRBJ1-2; TRBD1 matches at 7 bases. The V and J ends lost 2 bases and 7 bases, in that order; junction bases with no gene match: 4. The CDR3 loop spans 13 amino acids. The germline V gene encodes CDR1 MNHEY and CDR2 SMNVEV (reference sequence). Written as DNA, the CDR3 is TGTGCCAGCAGTTTAGGCCACAGGGGTGGCTACACCTTC. It encodes CASSLGHRGGYTF.

The chain uses TRBV11-2 and TRBJ2-1; D is unclear. Germline CDR1 SGHAT, CDR2 FQNNGV. Trimming removed 4 bases from V and 0 bases from J, with 10 bases in between. The CDR3 has 15 amino acids. DNA of the CDR3: TGTGCCAGCAGCTCCGGGTCGATCTCCTACAATGAGCAGTTCTTC. Amino acid sequence: CASSSGSISYNEQFF.

The chain employs TRBV6-5 and TRBJ2-1; 13 nucleotides align to TRBD2. Germline trimming cut 4 bases from V and 9 bases from J; bases unmatched to any gene: 6. The CDR3 consists of 15 residues. The V gene's germline CDR1 is MNHEY and CDR2 SVGAGI. CDR3 protein: CASSSGLAGEGEQFF. As DNA, the CDR3 is TGTGCCAGCAGTTCAGGACTAGCGGGAGAAGGTGAGCAGTTCTTC.

J is TRBJ2-7 and V is TRBV7-2; D unclear. This CDR3 contains 13 residues. The V end was cut by 3 bases, the J end by 0 bases, with 6 bases between. Germline lookup yields CDR1 SGHTA and CDR2 FQGNSA. DNA of the CDR3: TGTGCCAGCAGCTTTCCTCTCTCCTACGAGCAGTACTTC. It encodes CASSFPLSYEQYF.

This clone was picked up one time. The V call is TRBV25-1, the J call TRBJ1-1; D is uncertain. V was pared by 2 bases and J by 4 bases, with 8 bases between. Germline CDR1 reads MGHDK; CDR2 reads SYGVNS. The CDR3 totals 13 residues. CDR3 in DNA: TGTGCCAGCAGTGAAAATGGATTCACTGAAGCTTTCTTT. It codes for CASSENGFTEAFF. The full variable domain, completed using reference TRBV25-1 and TRBJ1-1, is EADIYQTPRYLVIGTGKKITLECSQTMGHDKMYWYQQDPGMELHLIHYSYGVNSTEKGDLSSESTVSRIRTEHFPLTLESARPSHTSQYLCASSENGFTEAFFGQGTRLTVV.

The chain is built from TRBV19 and TRBJ2-1; 9 bases agree with TRBD1. V lost 7 bases and J lost 3; bases outside the gene matches: 4. The V gene's germline CDR1 is LNHDA and CDR2 SQIVND (reference sequence). This CDR3 spans 14 amino acids. For the CDR3, the DNA is TGTGCCAGTACCCGGGACAGGGACTACAATGAGCAGTTCTTC. Residues: CASTRDRDYNEQFF.

The chain uses TRBV19 and TRBJ1-2; D not certain. V was trimmed by 4 bases and J by 4 bases, leaving 16 bases between them. Per germline, CDR1 LNHDA and CDR2 SQIVND (reference sequence). This CDR3 spans 15 amino acids. CDR3 sequence reads: CASSTDGRESYGYTF. CDR3 in DNA: TGTGCCAGTAGTACGGACGGCCGGGAGAGCTATGGCTACACCTTC.

This clone appeared once. This rearrangement joins TRBV6-5 to TRBJ1-1; TRBD1 agrees at 8 bases. The CDR3 extends over 15 amino acids. The J segment lost 2 bases and the V segment lost 2 bases, leaving 4 bases of the junction unmatched. From germline, CDR1 is MNHEY and CDR2 SVGAGI. The CDR3 DNA reads TGTGCCAGCAGTTACGAGGGACAGGCAAACACTGAAGCTTTCTTT. Protein: CASSYEGQANTEAFF.

The V call is TRBV21-1, the J call TRBJ2-5; TRBD2 is taken as the D call from the table, unchecked against the DNA. TRBV21-1 is an annotated pseudogene. The CDR3 consists of 17 residues. As DNA, the CDR3 is TGTGCCAGCAGCAAAGCGTGGAGCGGGGGGACGAAAGAGACCCAGTACTTC. This gives the protein CASSKAWSGGTKETQYF.

The rearrangement links TRBV7-2 to TRBJ2-1, with 12 bases identical to TRBD2. Unmatched junction bases numbered 3, after V lost 6 bases and J lost 6 bases. There are 14 residues in the CDR3. Germline CDR1 SGHTA, CDR2 FQGNSA. For the CDR3, the DNA is TGTGCCAGCAGAGCTAGCGGGAGGGCCAATGAGCAGTTCTTC. This translates into CASRASGRANEQFF.

Remarks on this clone: This sample also contains other DNA sequences that code for the same CDR3. V gene TRBV5-1 combines with J gene TRBJ1-4; weak D call: TRBD1 (5 bases). CDR1 is SGHRS, CDR2 YFSETQ, per germline. V gave up 1 base and J gave up 4 bases, with 8 bases separating them. The CDR3 totals 14 residues. Here the CDR3 DNA reads TGCGCCAGCAGCTTGAGGGGAGTTAATGAAAAACTGTTTTTT. Its translation is CASSLRGVNEKLFF.

This clone showed up just once. The rearrangement uses TRBV7-2 and TRBJ1-1, with D possibly being TRBD1 (5 bases). The germline CDR1 and CDR2 sequences are SGHTA and FQGNSA. The CDR3 contains 15 residues. Trimming took off 1 base at V and 1 base at J, with 10 bases between the two ends. In DNA, the CDR3 is TGTGCCAGCAGCTTAGTATTCCAGGGGAACACTGAAGCTTTCTTT. Protein product: CASSLVFQGNTEAFF.